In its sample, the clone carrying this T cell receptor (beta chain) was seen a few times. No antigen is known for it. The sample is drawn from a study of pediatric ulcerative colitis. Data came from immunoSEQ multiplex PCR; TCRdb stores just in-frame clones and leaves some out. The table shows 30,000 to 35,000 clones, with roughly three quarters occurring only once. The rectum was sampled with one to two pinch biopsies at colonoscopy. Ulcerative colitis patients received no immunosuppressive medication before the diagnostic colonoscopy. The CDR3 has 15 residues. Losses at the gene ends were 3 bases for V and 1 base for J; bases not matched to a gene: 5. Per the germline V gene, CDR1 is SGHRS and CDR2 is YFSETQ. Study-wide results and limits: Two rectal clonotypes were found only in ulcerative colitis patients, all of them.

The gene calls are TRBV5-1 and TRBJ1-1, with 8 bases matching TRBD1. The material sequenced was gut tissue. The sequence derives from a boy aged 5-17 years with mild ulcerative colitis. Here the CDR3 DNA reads TGCGCCAGCAGCTCCGTGACAGGGGCGAACACTGAAGCTTTCTTT. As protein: CASSSVTGANTEAFF.